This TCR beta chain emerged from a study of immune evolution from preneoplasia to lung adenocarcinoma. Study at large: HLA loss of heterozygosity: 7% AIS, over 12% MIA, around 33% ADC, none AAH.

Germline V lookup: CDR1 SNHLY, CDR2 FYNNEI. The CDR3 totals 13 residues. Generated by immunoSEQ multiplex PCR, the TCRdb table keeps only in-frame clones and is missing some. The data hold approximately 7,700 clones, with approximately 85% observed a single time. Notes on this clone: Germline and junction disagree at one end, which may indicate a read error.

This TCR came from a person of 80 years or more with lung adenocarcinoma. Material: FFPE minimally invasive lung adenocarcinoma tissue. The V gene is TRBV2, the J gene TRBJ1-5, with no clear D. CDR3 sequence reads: CASSEGLWQPQHF. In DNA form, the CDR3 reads TGTGCCAGCAGTGAGGGGTTATGGCAGCCCCAACATTTT.